Listed below are T cell receptor beta chains from one sample, sequenced in a study of post-analysis software for immune sequencing data. TCRdb called the PCR reads again in MiXCR, with one record for every CDR3 protein. The top ten hold about an eighth of the sample, which has approximately 360,000 distinct CDR3 sequences, roughly 38% seen once. Sequenced sample: blood. The origin of the receptors is a girl aged 5-17 years with multiple sclerosis. The CDR3 runs from the conserved cysteine through the conserved F or W. Fields, in order: J gene, D gene, V gene, clone size, CDR3 DNA, CDR3 protein. D genes are given only for firm matches. Clone size, where shown, is once, few, many, or a class for clones that have expanded.

TRBJ2-5 | . | TRBV9 | . | TGTGCCAGCAGCGTAGATGCCTTCCAAGAGACCCAGTACTTC | CASSVDAFQETQYF
TRBJ2-7 | TRBD2 | TRBV5-1 | . | TGCGCCAGCAGCTCGACTAGCGGGGCGGACGAGCAGTACTTC | CASSSTSGADEQYF
TRBJ1-5 | . | TRBV4-1 | . | TGCGCCAGCAGCCAAGCGGGGCGCAGGTATCAGCCCCAGCATTTT | CASSQAGRRYQPQHF
TRBJ2-5 | TRBD1 | TRBV20-1 | . | TGCAGTGCTTGGACAGGACAAGAGACCCAGTACTTC | CSAWTGQETQYF
TRBJ1-5 | . | TRBV6-5 | . | TGTGCCAGCGGTGCAGGGGTTCAGCCCCAGCATTTT | CASGAGVQPQHF
TRBJ1-4 | . | TRBV6-1 | once | TGTGCCAGCAGTGAAAGGGGGTTTAATGAAAAACTGTTTTTT | CASSERGFNEKLFF
TRBJ2-7 | TRBD1 | TRBV24-1 | few | TGTGCCACCAGTGATTCCCATAGCCGGTTGGGGACAGGGACCTATAAGCAGTACTTC | CATSDSHSRLGTGTYKQYF
TRBJ1-1 | TRBD1 | TRBV15 | few | TGTGCCACCAGCAGAGAGAGGGACAGGGGGAACACTGAAGCTTTCTTT | CATSRERDRGNTEAFF
TRBJ1-6 | . | TRBV7-7 | . | TGTGCTAGCAGCTTAGACTATAATTCACCCCTCCACTTT | CASSLDYNSPLHF
TRBJ2-3 | TRBD2 | TRBV5-6 | . | TGTGCCAGCAGCCGCTCGTTTAGCGGGGGCGCACCCGATACGCAGTATTTT | CASSRSFSGGAPDTQYF
TRBJ2-1 | TRBD1 | TRBV7-2 | once | TGTGCCAGCAGCCCGCCCGGACAGGGTTTTGGAAGAGAGACCCAGTTCTTC | CASSPPGQGFGRETQFF
TRBJ2-7 | . | TRBV6-2/TRBV6-3 | few | TGTGCCAGCAGTTACTCTTACTACGAGCAGTACTTC | CASSYSYYEQYF
TRBJ2-5 | . | TRBV29-1 | . | TGCAGCGGGGGGCAGGGGATTGGAGAGACCCAGTACTTC | CSGGQGIGETQYF
TRBJ2-1 | . | TRBV3-1 | few | TGTGCCAGCAGCCAAGAACAGGATCGTGAGCAGTTCTTC | CASSQEQDREQFF
TRBJ2-6 | TRBD1 | TRBV4-3 | . | TGCGCCAGCAGCCAAGAGGGACAGGGAGTTCTTGGGGCCAACGTCCTGACTTTC | CASSQEGQGVLGANVLTF
TRBJ1-2 | . | TRBV18 | . | TGTGCCAGCTCACCAGCCAGAGATTTTTATGGCTACACCTTC | CASSPARDFYGYTF
TRBJ2-7 | TRBD1 | TRBV7-2 | . | TGTGCCAGCAGCCATCGGACAGGGTCTTACGAGCAGTACTTC | CASSHRTGSYEQYF
TRBJ2-4 | TRBD1 | TRBV27 | . | TGTGCCAGCAGTCCCGGGACAGGAGCCAAAAACATTCAGTACTTC | CASSPGTGAKNIQYF
TRBJ2-1 | . | TRBV7-3 | . | TGTGCCAGCAGCTCACCTCAGCTCGATGAGCAGTTCTTC | CASSSPQLDEQFF
TRBJ1-2 | . | TRBV12-3/TRBV12-4 | many | TGTGCCAGCAGCGACTCGGGGACACCGGAAGATGGCTACACCTTC | CASSDSGTPEDGYTF
TRBJ2-1 | TRBD1 | TRBV29-1 | . | TGCAGCGTAGACCAGACAGGGGTGCACAATGAGCGGTTCTTC | CSVDQTGVHNERFF
TRBJ2-1 | TRBD2 | TRBV24-1 | . | TGTGCCACCAGTTCTAGCGGGGGTCTCTACAATGAGCAGTTCTTC | CATSSSGGLYNEQFF
TRBJ2-1 | TRBD1 | TRBV2 | . | TGTGCCCGTCCCGGGACAGGTAACAATGAGCAGTTCTTC | CARPGTGNNEQFF
TRBJ1-1 | TRBD1 | TRBV11-3 | few | TGTGCCAGCAGGAAAACAGGGGACACTGAAGCTTTCTTT | CASRKTGDTEAFF
TRBJ2-7 | . | TRBV7-9 | . | TGTGCCAGCGCAAGACAGGACACCTACGAGCAGTACTTC | CASARQDTYEQYF
TRBJ1-2 | . | TRBV3-1 | . | TGTGCCAGCACCCAGTCCCACAGCAACTATGGCTACACCTTC | CASTQSHSNYGYTF
TRBJ1-2 | . | TRBV21-1 | once | TGTGCCAGCAGCAAAAGTAGGACAGGGCAGTCATTCGGCTACACCTTC | CASSKSRTGQSFGYTF
TRBJ2-7 | TRBD2 | TRBV20-1 | . | TGCAGTGCTAGAGATCTTAGGGAGGGTTACGAGCAGTACTTC | CSARDLREGYEQYF
TRBJ1-5 | . | TRBV10-3 | . | TGTGCCATCAGTGACCCCCTATCGCAGGGATCGTTGGGGAATCAGCCCCAGCATTTT | CAISDPLSQGSLGNQPQHF
TRBJ2-3 | . | TRBV5-6 | . | TGTGCCAGCAGCTTTGGTACAGATACGCAGTATTTT | CASSFGTDTQYF
TRBJ2-1 | . | TRBV5-1 | few | TGCGCCAGCAGCTTGGTTCCCGGGACTTCCTACAATGAGCAGTTCTTC | CASSLVPGTSYNEQFF
TRBJ2-5 | TRBD1 | TRBV5-1 | . | TGCGCCAGCAGCCGAGGACAGGGTAGACGAGAGACCCAGTACTTC | CASSRGQGRRETQYF
TRBJ2-7 | . | TRBV24-1 | . | TGTGCCAGTACAGGGCCCGAGCAGTACTTC | CASTGPEQYF
TRBJ1-4 | TRBD1 | TRBV25-1 | . | TGTGCCAGCAGTGATGACAGGGGAACCAATGAAAAACTGTTTTTT | CASSDDRGTNEKLFF
TRBJ2-5 | . | TRBV5-1 | . | TGCGCCAGCTCCTTAAACCGCTTGGAGACCCAGTACTTC | CASSLNRLETQYF
TRBJ1-2 | TRBD1 | TRBV6-2/TRBV6-3 | . | TGTGCCAGCAACCAACAGGGGGCCGTTGGCTACACCTTC | CASNQQGAVGYTF
TRBJ1-2 | . | TRBV2 | . | TGTGCCAGCAATCCGGGCGGGCGGTCTCTGAATGGCTACACCTTC | CASNPGGRSLNGYTF
TRBJ2-7 | . | TRBV6-5 | . | TGTGCCAGCAGTAAGGAGGGGGCTGGATCCTACGAGCAGTACTTC | CASSKEGAGSYEQYF
TRBJ2-1 | TRBD2 | TRBV7-3 | few | TGTGCCAGCAGCCCATGGACTAGCGTCTACAATGAGCAGTTCTTC | CASSPWTSVYNEQFF
TRBJ2-7 | . | TRBV6-6 | few | TGTGCCAGCAGTTACTCGAGGGGCAGGGCCTACGAGCAGTACTTC | CASSYSRGRAYEQYF
TRBJ2-4 | . | TRBV10-2 | . | TGCGCCAGCCGGGGAAGGGGGGGTCAAAACATTCAGTACTTC | CASRGRGGQNIQYF
TRBJ1-5 | TRBD1 | TRBV2 | . | TGTGCCAGCAGGCGACAGGGAAGCTACAATCAGCCCCAGCATTTT | CASRRQGSYNQPQHF
TRBJ2-7 | TRBD1 | TRBV6-1 | few | TGTGCCAGCTCAAAGGGGGACAGCGGCTACGAGCAGTACTTC | CASSKGDSGYEQYF
TRBJ2-5 | . | TRBV6-5 | few | TGTGCCAGCAGAAGGTACACGGCCTCCCAAGAGACCCAGTACTTC | CASRRYTASQETQYF
TRBJ1-5 | . | TRBV4-1 | few | TGCGCCAGCAGCCAACGAGAGGGATACAATCAGCCCCAGCATTTT | CASSQREGYNQPQHF
TRBJ2-1 | . | TRBV11-2 | few | TGTGCCAGCAGCCCGCTCAAGCGGAGACAAGACTATGAGCAGTTCTTC | CASSPLKRRQDYEQFF